These T cell receptor beta chains were read from a single sample in a study of cytomegalovirus exposure and HLA in healthy donors. Using immunoSEQ multiplex PCR, the repertoire was profiled, and TCRdb retains in-frame clones only, with some absent. This table holds 130,000 or so clones, approximately 77% found once. The sample taken for sequencing was PBMCs. The source of these receptors is a woman aged 60 to 75 in good health and CMV-seronegative. CDR3s include the opening cysteine and the closing phenylalanine or tryptophan. A D gene is named only where the DNA matches it firmly. The size field is filled for only some rows; it gives once, few, many or a size class.

V,size,D,J,CDR3,DNA
TRBV2,.,TRBD1,TRBJ1-5,CASRDLGRTGRNQPQHF,TGTGCCAGCAGGGATCTGGGGAGGACAGGTCGCAATCAGCCCCAGCATTTT
TRBV28,few,.,TRBJ2-5,CASSISGKGGETQYF,TGTGCCAGCAGTATTTCTGGGAAGGGGGGGGAGACCCAGTACTTC
TRBV2,.,TRBD2,TRBJ2-5,CASRGTSKGQETQYF,TGTGCCAGCAGGGGGACTAGTAAAGGGCAAGAGACCCAGTACTTC
TRBV19,.,.,TRBJ2-7,CASRSDRHAGYEQYF,TGTGCCAGTAGGAGCGACAGGCACGCGGGCTACGAGCAGTACTTC
TRBV28,.,.,TRBJ1-1,CASSLIHREAFF,TGTGCCAGCAGTTTAATCCACAGGGAAGCTTTCTTT
TRBV28,.,.,TRBJ1-2,CASSLLEGRGGYTF,TGTGCCAGCAGTTTATTGGAGGGGAGGGGAGGCTACACCTTC
TRBV27,.,TRBD1,TRBJ1-2,CASSLNRQGSGGYTF,TGTGCCAGCAGTTTAAACAGACAGGGTTCGGGCGGCTACACCTTC
TRBV28,.,TRBD1,TRBJ1-5,CASSVRDRGNQPQHF,TGTGCCAGCAGTGTCCGGGACAGGGGGAATCAGCCCCAGCATTTT
TRBV4-2,.,TRBD2,TRBJ2-1,CASSPQGSGGALFNEQFF,TGTGCCAGCAGCCCCCAAGGAAGCGGGGGGGCACTATTCAATGAGCAGTTCTTC
TRBV15,few,TRBD1,TRBJ2-7,CATSREWTGGKYEQYF,TGTGCCACCAGCAGAGAATGGACAGGGGGCAAGTACGAGCAGTACTTC
TRBV7-8,few,TRBD2,TRBJ2-1,CASSFRTSNNEQFF,TGTGCCAGCAGCTTCCGGACTAGTAACAATGAGCAGTTCTTC
TRBV7-3,.,TRBD2,TRBJ2-1,CASSPTLSAGVYNEQFF,TGTGCCAGCAGCCCCACCCTGTCAGCGGGAGTCTACAATGAGCAGTTCTTC
TRBV5-4,.,TRBD1,TRBJ2-2,CASSHRGTTNTGELFF,TGTGCCAGCAGCCACAGGGGGACCACGAACACCGGGGAGCTGTTTTTT
TRBV6-5,few,.,TRBJ2-1,CASRRRPYNEQFF,TGTGCCAGCAGACGCAGGCCGTACAATGAGCAGTTCTTC
TRBV6-1,.,.,TRBJ1-1,CASIPLEGRGTEAFF,TGTGCCAGCATCCCCCTTGAGGGGCGGGGCACTGAAGCTTTCTTT
TRBV6-6,.,.,TRBJ1-6,CASNPGRDLNSPLHF,TGTGCCAGCAACCCCGGGAGGGATCTAAATTCACCCCTCCACTTT
TRBV30,.,.,TRBJ2-3,CAWSDGVRTDTQYF,TGTGCCTGGAGTGACGGGGTTCGCACAGATACGCAGTATTTT
TRBV5-4,.,.,TRBJ2-1,CASSSLGLRPRFF,TGTGCCAGCAGCTCGCTTGGACTGCGACCGAGGTTCTTC
TRBV28,.,.,TRBJ2-5,CASSLYQGGRGETQYF,TGTGCCAGCAGTTTATATCAGGGGGGTCGGGGAGAGACCCAGTACTTC
TRBV5-1,.,TRBD2,TRBJ2-1,CASSLAGGSSYNEQFF,TGCGCCAGCAGCTTGGCTGGCGGGAGCTCCTACAATGAGCAGTTCTTC
TRBV28,.,TRBD2,TRBJ2-1,CASSLRSGKAYNEQFF,TGTGCCAGCAGTTTACGCAGCGGGAAGGCCTACAATGAGCAGTTCTTC
TRBV6-1,.,.,TRBJ2-7,CASTGWEEAYEQYF,TGTGCCAGCACCGGATGGGAGGAGGCCTACGAGCAGTACTTC
TRBV28,.,TRBD1,TRBJ2-7,CASTPQGVRSYEQYF,TGTGCCAGCACGCCGCAGGGGGTTCGGTCCTACGAGCAGTACTTC
TRBV9,.,.,TRBJ2-7,CASSVGQGTSYEQYF,TGTGCCAGCAGCGTAGGTCAGGGGACATCCTACGAGCAGTACTTC
TRBV6-5,few,.,TRBJ2-7,CASRVTRRGYEQYF,TGTGCCAGCAGAGTGACACGTCGGGGCTACGAGCAGTACTTC
TRBV27,few,.,TRBJ2-7,CASSHPNSRAPYEQYF,TGTGCCAGCAGTCATCCCAACTCGCGGGCCCCTTACGAGCAGTACTTC
TRBV6-5,few,TRBD1,TRBJ1-5,CASSKTGGGQPQHF,TGTGCCAGCAGTAAGACAGGGGGCGGGCAGCCCCAGCATTTT
TRBV6-1,.,TRBD1,TRBJ2-7,CASSEGGTGVEQYF,TGTGCCAGCAGTGAAGGTGGGACAGGGGTCGAGCAGTACTTC
TRBV27,.,.,TRBJ2-5,CASSLQGRETQYF,TGTGCCAGCAGTTTACAGGGTCGAGAGACCCAGTACTTC
TRBV28,.,TRBD2,TRBJ2-3,CASSLPAGGPFGTQYF,TGTGCCAGCAGTTTACCGGCGGGGGGGCCATTCGGTACGCAGTATTTT
TRBV21-1,.,.,TRBJ1-3,CATSEQGAGNTIYF,TGTGCCACCAGCGAACAGGGAGCTGGAAACACCATATATTTT
TRBV28,.,TRBD1,TRBJ1-1,CASSSKTGGAEAFF,TGTGCCAGCAGTTCTAAGACAGGGGGCGCGGAAGCTTTCTTT
TRBV5-8,.,TRBD1,TRBJ1-2,CASSLADLQQGDGYTF,TGTGCCAGCAGCTTGGCCGACTTGCAACAGGGGGATGGCTACACCTTC
TRBV5-1,.,.,TRBJ2-4,CASSLPDSGWAKNIQYF,TGCGCCAGCAGCTTACCCGATAGCGGTTGGGCCAAAAACATTCAGTACTTC
TRBV5-6,.,TRBD1,TRBJ2-2,CASTPGGNRELFF,TGTGCCAGCACCCCAGGGGGTAATCGGGAGCTGTTTTTT